Below, 3 T cell receptor beta chains from the same sample are listed, as sequenced in a study of glioma-infiltrating T cells. The iRepertoire nested amplicon-rescue multiplex PCR amplified TCR alpha and beta CDR3s from RNA. Each CDR3 protein gets one entry after TCRdb re-called the multiplex PCR reads with MiXCR. The table shows about 140,000 distinct CDR3 sequences, with around 40% occurring only once. Sequenced sample: glioma tissue, nonneoplastic brain tissue, or PBMCs (not recorded which). These receptors came from a human donor with low-grade glioma or glioblastoma, undergoing nonglioma brain surgery, or in good health (not recorded which).

The chain carries TRBV25-1 and TRBJ2-1, with 7 bases aligning to TRBD1. The CDR3 spans 15 residues. CDR1 is MGHDK, CDR2 SYGVNS, per germline. Trimming removed 3 bases from V and 10 bases from J; junction bases left unmatched: 12. CDR3 sequence reads: CASSDTTGSSYEQFF. CDR3 sequence (DNA): TGTGCCAGCAGTGATACGACAGGGTCCTCCTACGAGCAGTTCTTC.

This clonotype was seen a handful of times. This chain connects TRBV7-6 to TRBJ2-3; the match to TRBD2 covers 8 bases. With 1 base clipped from V and 2 bases from J, the junction kept 5 bases outside the gene matches. There are 16 residues in the CDR3. The germline V gene encodes CDR1 SGHVS and CDR2 FNYEAQ. CDR3 loop: CASSLGSAGATDTQYF. DNA of the CDR3: TGTGCCAGCAGCTTAGGATCAGCGGGGGCCACAGATACGCAGTATTTT.

The J gene is TRBJ1-3, the V gene TRBV15, with 7 bases identical to TRBD1. Germline CDR1 is LNHNV and CDR2 is YYDKDF (reference sequence). The CDR3 contains 16 residues. The J segment lost 4 bases and the V segment lost 0 bases, leaving 6 bases of the junction unmatched. CDR3 in amino acids: CATSRDLQGLGNTIYF. DNA of the CDR3: TGTGCCACCAGCAGAGATCTACAGGGGTTAGGAAACACCATATATTTT.